This T cell receptor (beta chain) was sequenced during a study of CD8+CD57+ T cells in acquired aplastic anemia. The wider study: Recorded DNA amounts for sorted CD4+ and CD8+ cells had an average of approximately 2.9 ug. Findings and caveats of the study: Patients shared 25 to 30 CD8+ CDR3 sequences with controls.

Investigators profiled TCR beta VDJ and CDR3 from genomic DNA template. TCRdb recomputed calls from the reads with MiXCR, one row per CDR3 protein. Here the sample spans some 190,000 distinct CDR3 sequences, approximately 49% being singletons. The sample holds many counts of this clonotype. Its antigen is not known. The germline V gene encodes CDR1 SGHTA and CDR2 FQGNSA. J was trimmed by 7 bases and V by 4 bases; bases with no gene match: 7. The CDR3 loop spans 15 amino acids. This receptor was obtained from a human donor in good health. The gene calls are TRBV7-2 and TRBJ2-2; 9 bases agree with TRBD2. The source material was sorted CD4+, CD8+, or CD8+CD57+ T cells (not recorded which) from PBMCs. The CDR3 DNA reads TGTGCCAGCAGCTCCGGTAGCGGGAGAGTCGGGGAGCTGTTTTTT. Translating it yields CASSSGSGRVGELFF.